A single sample is the source of the 22 T cell receptor beta chains below, sequenced in a study of T cell repertoires in cytomegalovirus infection. MiXCR was run by TCRdb on the reads, yielding one entry per CDR3 protein. The sample includes roughly 500,000 distinct CDR3 sequences, about 33% seen only once; the top ten take roughly a sixth. For these TCRs, the target antigens are not known. The sample consisted of cultured PBMCs, taken from culture after CMV antigen stimulation. The receptors originated from a human donor in good health (CMV status not recorded). Some clones in this sample may be carry-over from other donors' samples.

The chain couples TRBV25-1 to TRBJ2-5; 7 bases align to TRBD2. The germline gives CDR1 MGHDK, CDR2 SYGVNS. Trimming removed 4 bases from V and 4 bases from J; junction bases left unmatched: 6. The CDR3 sequence is 14 residues long. The CDR3 bases are TGTGCCAGCAGTGCGCGGGGAGGGAGAGAGACCCAGTACTTC. This codes for CASSARGGRETQYF.

The J gene is TRBJ1-5, the V gene TRBV19; tentative D call: TRBD1 (5 bases). CDR3 size: 15 residues. Germline CDR1 and CDR2: LNHDA and SQIVND (reference sequence). V dropped 6 bases and J dropped 0 bases, with 12 bases sitting between them. The DNA of the CDR3 is TGTGCCAGTAGATCGACAGACTATAGCAATCAGCCCCAGCATTTT. Encoded protein: CASRSTDYSNQPQHF.

The V call is TRBV20-1, the J call TRBJ2-5, with D perhaps given as TRBD1 or TRBD2 (6 bases each). The CDR3 consists of 16 residues. V lost 6 bases to trimming and J lost 7 bases, with 27 bases between them. Germline V lookup: CDR1 DFQATT, CDR2 SNEGSKA (reference sequence). Here the CDR3 reads CSAYTRLGGPRRTQYF. The CDR3 DNA reads TGCAGTGCCTATACCCGGTTGGGGGGCCCGAGGAGGACCCAGTACTTC.

The chain is built from TRBV30 and TRBJ1-4; TRBD1 might be the D (5 bases). Germline values: CDR1 GTSNPN, CDR2 SVGIG (reference sequence). Trimming removed 0 bases at V and 5 bases at J, with 10 bases between. The CDR3 runs to 14 residues. CDR3 sequence: CAWSVGRPNEKLFF. The DNA of the CDR3 is TGTGCCTGGAGTGTGGGACGGCCGAATGAAAAACTGTTTTTT.

The chain employs TRBV6-2 or TRBV6-3 and TRBJ2-1, with 7 nucleotides matching TRBD2. Germline V gives CDR1 MNHEY, CDR2 SVGEGT. CDR3 length equals 16 residues. Trimming cost V 6 bases and J 0 bases; bases outside gene matches: 8. The CDR3 loop reads CASSPPAGSSYNEQFF. The DNA for the CDR3 is TGTGCCAGCAGCCCCCCAGCGGGGAGCTCCTACAATGAGCAGTTCTTC.

This sequence joins TRBV4-1 and TRBJ1-4, with TRBD1 matching over 10 bases. CDR1 is MGHRA and CDR2 is YSYEKL in the germline V gene. V lost 0 bases to trimming and J lost 8 bases; unmatched junction nucleotides: 9. This CDR3 has 17 residues. Written as DNA, the CDR3 is TGCGCCAGCAGCCAAGATCTTAGGGACAGGGGTTTGGAAAAACTGTTTTTT. Translation: CASSQDLRDRGLEKLFF.

This rearrangement joins TRBV7-9 to TRBJ2-1, with a tentative D call TRBD2 (7 bases). Trimming shortened V by 8 bases and J by 0 bases, and 17 bases separated the two germline ends. The germline V gene has CDR1 SEHNR and CDR2 FQNEAQ (reference sequence). The CDR3 length is 16 residues. DNA for the CDR3: TGTGCCAGCGGGGGGGAGGGGGGACACTCCTACAATGAGCAGTTCTTC. It specifies CASGGEGGHSYNEQFF.

V is TRBV18 and J is TRBJ1-1; 7 bases are a match to TRBD1. The CDR3 has 15 residues. V shed 2 bases and J 6 bases; nucleotides not matched to a gene: 9. The germline gives CDR1 KGHSH, CDR2 LQKENI. CDR3 sequence (DNA): TGTGCCAGCTCACCAATATTTCGCAGGGGGTCTGAAGCTTTCTTT. Translating gives CASSPIFRRGSEAFF.

This clonotype has a handful of counts. This chain links TRBV7-9 with TRBJ1-3, with TRBD1 matching over 9 bases. CDR1 is SEHNR, CDR2 FQNEAQ, per germline (reference sequence). J gave up 0 bases and V 1 base, and 4 bases lay outside the gene matches. The CDR3 loop spans 17 amino acids. Here the CDR3 reads CASSLEGQGFSGNTIYF. The CDR3 DNA reads as TGTGCCAGCAGCTTAGAGGGACAGGGCTTCTCTGGAAACACCATATATTTT. Full variable domain (missing parts from reference TRBV7-9 and TRBJ1-3): DTGVSQNPRHKITKRGQNVTFRCDPISEHNRLYWYRQTLGQGPEFLTYFQNEAQLEKSRLLSDRFSAERPKGSFSTLEIQRTEQGDSAMYLCASSLEGQGFSGNTIYFGEGSWLTVV.

This chain's CDR3 is CASSYRGGVVKTEAFF. In DNA, the CDR3 is TGTGCCAGCAGTTACCGTGGCGGCGTCGTTAAGACTGAAGCTTTCTTT. The chain employs TRBV6-2 or TRBV6-3 and TRBJ1-1; no definite D call. V shed 2 bases and J shed 5 bases, with 18 bases lying between them. Germline values: CDR1 MNHEY, CDR2 SVGEGT. The CDR3 totals 16 residues.

This clonotype was seen more than once but under ten times. CDR3 residues: CASGFWGGTEAFF. The DNA for the CDR3 is TGTGCTAGTGGTTTTTGGGGGGGCACTGAAGCTTTCTTT. The J gene is TRBJ1-1, the V gene TRBV12-5, with D maybe TRBD1 (5 bases). Germline CDR1 LGHNT, CDR2 FRNRAP. The CDR3 runs 13 residues. The V end was cut by 3 bases, the J end by 4 bases, with 9 bases between.

The rearrangement joins TRBV6-5 to TRBJ2-7, with D uncertain. The CDR3 contains 11 residues. Per the germline V gene, CDR1 is MNHEY and CDR2 is SVGAGI. Between the trimmed V and J ends, which lost 4 bases and 6 bases, there was a span of 7 bases. The CDR3 loop reads CASSFGFEQYF. CDR3 bases: TGTGCCAGCAGTTTCGGGTTCGAGCAGTACTTC.

This clonotype was seen only a few times. The chain links TRBV7-2 to TRBJ2-2; D is ambiguous. The germline V and J ends were trimmed by 5 bases and 4 bases, with 11 bases remaining between them. The germline V gene encodes CDR1 SGHTA and CDR2 FQGNSA. This CDR3 contains 14 residues. CDR3: CASSAGAGTGELFF. The CDR3 DNA follows: TGTGCCAGCAGCGCTGGAGCAGGCACCGGGGAGCTGTTTTTT.

This chain connects TRBV27 to TRBJ2-1; 11 nucleotides match TRBD2. The CDR3 covers 14 residues. The J segment lost 6 bases and the V segment lost 7 bases, leaving 5 bases of the junction unmatched. CDR1 and CDR2 from the germline V gene are MNHEY and SMNVEV (reference sequence). The CDR3 loop reads CASNIAGGPNEQFF. The CDR3 bases are TGTGCCAGCAACATAGCGGGAGGGCCCAATGAGCAGTTCTTC.

This clonotype was detected only a few times. The genes are TRBV6-5 and TRBJ1-5; no reliable D call. The CDR3 spans 12 residues. Germline CDR1 and CDR2: MNHEY and SVGAGI. V was cut by 5 bases and J by 3 bases, with 5 bases left in between. DNA for the CDR3: TGTGCCAGCAGTGGCTACAATCAGCCCCAGCATTTT. It codes for CASSGYNQPQHF.

The chain joins TRBV15 to TRBJ2-3, with D unclear. Germline CDR1 LNHNV, CDR2 YYDKDF (reference sequence). Trimming stripped 4 bases from V and 4 bases from J, with 15 bases between. The CDR3 spans 15 residues. Written as DNA, the CDR3 is TGTGCCACCAGCAACAACCTACCGCGTTCAGATACGCAGTATTTT. This encodes CATSNNLPRSDTQYF.

The chain couples TRBV25-1 to TRBJ1-5, with D possibly being TRBD1 (5 bases). CDR1 is MGHDK and CDR2 is SYGVNS in the germline V gene. The CDR3 has 13 amino acids. V was cut by 5 bases and J by 6 bases, with 11 bases left in between. The CDR3 here is CASSNAGSQPQHF. DNA of the CDR3: TGTGCCAGCAGTAACGCAGGGTCTCAGCCCCAGCATTTT. Looking up the rest from reference TRBV25-1 and TRBJ1-5 gives the full variable domain: EADIYQTPRYLVIGTGKKITLECSQTMGHDKMYWYQQDPGMELHLIHYSYGVNSTEKGDLSSESTVSRIRTEHFPLTLESARPSHTSQYLCASSNAGSQPQHFGDGTRLSIL.

J is TRBJ2-1 and V is TRBV12-3 or TRBV12-4; no definite D call. V was pared by 0 bases and J by 0 bases, with 15 bases between. This CDR3 spans 18 amino acids. The CDR3 protein is CASSLALTVPSSYNEQFF. The CDR3 coding sequence is TGTGCCAGCAGTTTAGCCCTCACGGTGCCGAGCTCCTACAATGAGCAGTTCTTC.

The genes are TRBV28 and TRBJ2-3; 7 bases are shared with TRBD2. The CDR3 has 16 residues. V lost 6 bases and J lost 1; bases outside the gene matches: 10. Germline V CDR1 and CDR2: MDHEN, SYDVKM. In DNA, the CDR3 is TGTGCCAGCAGCCCCACCAACGCGGGAGGCACAGATACGCAGTATTTT. It encodes CASSPTNAGGTDTQYF.

This clonotype appeared many times. The J gene is TRBJ2-7, the V gene TRBV27; 10 nucleotides align to TRBD2. J was trimmed by 4 bases and V by 5 bases; bases with no gene match: 11. Per germline, CDR1 MNHEY and CDR2 SMNVEV (reference sequence). There are 16 residues in the CDR3. The chain's CDR3 is CASSSLSSGRGYEQYF. The CDR3 region has the DNA TGTGCCAGCAGTAGTCTCTCGAGCGGGAGGGGGTACGAGCAGTACTTC.

The chain has TRBV29-1 and TRBJ2-5, with D unresolved. The CDR3 has 12 residues. The germline gives CDR1 SQVTM, CDR2 ANQGSEA. Trimming left V 3 bases short and J 5 bases short, with 10 bases between. The CDR3 loop reads CSVDRFGETQYF. CDR3 DNA sequence: TGCAGCGTTGACAGGTTCGGCGAGACCCAGTACTTC.

This clonotype has just a few counts. V usage is TRBV27 and J usage is TRBJ1-1; 9 bases fit TRBD1. This CDR3 contains 15 residues. Per germline, CDR1 MNHEY and CDR2 SMNVEV (reference sequence). Losses at the gene ends were 5 bases for V and 5 bases for J; bases not matched to a gene: 9. CDR3 sequence: CASSPRTGVRTEAFF. CDR3 DNA sequence: TGTGCCAGCAGTCCTAGGACAGGGGTGAGAACTGAAGCTTTCTTT.